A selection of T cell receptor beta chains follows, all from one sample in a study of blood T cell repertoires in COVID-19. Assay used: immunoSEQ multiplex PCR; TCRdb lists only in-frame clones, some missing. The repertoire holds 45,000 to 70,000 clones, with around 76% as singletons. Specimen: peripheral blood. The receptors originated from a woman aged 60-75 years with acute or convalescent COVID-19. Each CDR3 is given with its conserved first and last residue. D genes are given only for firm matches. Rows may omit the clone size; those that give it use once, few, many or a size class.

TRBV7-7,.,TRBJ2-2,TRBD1,TGTGCTAGCAGCTCGACAGGGGGCACCGGGGAGCTGTTTTTT,CASSSTGGTGELFF
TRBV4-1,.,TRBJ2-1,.,TGCGCCAGCAGCCCCCTGGGGCGCCTTGAGGACAATGAGCAGTTCTTC,CASSPLGRLEDNEQFF
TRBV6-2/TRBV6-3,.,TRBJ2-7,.,TGTGCCAGCAGTGGATTCCTTGACAGTACCTACGAGCAGTACTTC,CASSGFLDSTYEQYF
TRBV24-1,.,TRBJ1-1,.,TGTGCCACCAGTGAGGATCAGGGCGGTCGAACTGAAGCTTTCTTT,CATSEDQGGRTEAFF
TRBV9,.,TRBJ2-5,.,TGTGCCAGCAGCGTAGGTACCCAGGAACCTCAAGAGACCCAGTACTTC,CASSVGTQEPQETQYF
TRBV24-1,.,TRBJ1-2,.,TGTGCCACCAGTGATTTTCCAGGGAACTATGGCTACACCTTC,CATSDFPGNYGYTF
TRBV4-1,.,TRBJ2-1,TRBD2,TGCGCCAGTACTAGCGTCAATGAGCAGTTCTTC,CASTSVNEQFF
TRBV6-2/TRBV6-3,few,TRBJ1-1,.,TGTGCCAGCAGTCCCGGGCAGACGGGGGGAGCTTTCTTT,CASSPGQTGGAFF
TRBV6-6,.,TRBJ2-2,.,TGTGCCAGCAGACCCCAGGTCGGGGAGCTGTTTTTT,CASRPQVGELFF
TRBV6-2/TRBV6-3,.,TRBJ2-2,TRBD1,TGTGCCAGCAGCCCTCGGACAGGGTACGACACCGGGGAGCTGTTTTTT,CASSPRTGYDTGELFF
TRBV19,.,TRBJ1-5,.,TGTGCCAGTAGTATACAGGGTGAGAATCAGCCCCAGCATTTT,CASSIQGENQPQHF
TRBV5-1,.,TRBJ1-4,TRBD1,TGCGCCAGCAGCCGGGGACAGGGGGACGCGGAACTGTTTTTT,CASSRGQGDAELFF
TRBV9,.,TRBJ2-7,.,TGTGCCAGCAGCGAGCGAGGGAGAGAGCAGTACTTC,CASSERGREQYF
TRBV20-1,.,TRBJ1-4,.,TGCAGTGCCAACAGAAATGAAAAACTGTTTTTT,CSANRNEKLFF
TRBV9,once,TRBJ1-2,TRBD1,TGTGCCAGCAGCGCAGCAGGGGGGAACTATGGCTACACCTTC,CASSAAGGNYGYTF
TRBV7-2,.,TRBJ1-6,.,TGTGCCAGCAGCTTTACCGGACTGGGATCACCCCTCCACTTT,CASSFTGLGSPLHF
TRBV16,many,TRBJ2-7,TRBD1,TGTGCCAGCAGCCTTCTGGGACAGACCTACGAGCAGTACTTC,CASSLLGQTYEQYF
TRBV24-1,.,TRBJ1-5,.,TGTGCCACCAGTGACCTGGGGGGGTTGGATCAGCCCCAGCATTTT,CATSDLGGLDQPQHF
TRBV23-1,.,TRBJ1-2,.,TGCGCCAGCAGTCAGGGGGGGAGGTTAGATGGCTACACCTTC,CASSQGGRLDGYTF
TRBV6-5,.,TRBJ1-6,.,TGTGCCAGCTATACCGGGGGATCAATTTCACCCCTCCACTTT,CASYTGGSISPLHF
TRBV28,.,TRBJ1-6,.,TGTGCCAGCAGACAGCTGAATTCACCCCTCCACTTT,CASRQLNSPLHF
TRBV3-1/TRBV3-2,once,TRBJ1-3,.,TGTGCCAGCAGCCATTCGAGGGCCCGTTCAGGAAACACCATATATTTT,CASSHSRARSGNTIYF
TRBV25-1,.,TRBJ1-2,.,TGTGCCAGCAGTGAATATGGGGGCGGCTACACCTTC,CASSEYGGGYTF
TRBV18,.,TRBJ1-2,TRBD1,TGTGCCAGCTCACCCCAGGACAGGGACGGCTACACCTTC,CASSPQDRDGYTF
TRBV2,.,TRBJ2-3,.,TGTGCCAGCACTCCTTTGGATACGCAGTATTTT,CASTPLDTQYF